This TCR beta chain was retrieved from a study of blood T cell repertoires in COVID-19. Study summary: Both acute and convalescent COVID-19 samples were obtained from the United States, Italy and Spain. The cDNA or gDNA used as material had been derived from T cells, B-cell-depleted T cells, or PBMCs.

Germline V lookup: CDR1 KGHSH, CDR2 LQKENI. The CDR3 consists of 15 residues. V lost 3 bases and J lost 5, with 17 bases in between. In the original processing: Amplification of reference gene primers provided the estimated nucleated cell counts. Sequencing was performed with immunoSEQ multiplex PCR; in TCRdb, only in-frame clones are kept and a portion is missing. The V and J calls and clone size come from that table; D and trimming were worked out from the DNA. The sample has some 150,000 clones; 89% are singletons. V is TRBV18 and J is TRBJ2-7; D may be TRBD2 (6 bases). Specimen: peripheral blood. This clonotype was obtained from a human donor in a cohort sampled during active COVID-19. The DNA for the CDR3 is TGTGCCAGCTCACCTAGCAGACAGCGCGGGGACGAGCAGTACTTC. Protein product: CASSPSRQRGDEQYF.